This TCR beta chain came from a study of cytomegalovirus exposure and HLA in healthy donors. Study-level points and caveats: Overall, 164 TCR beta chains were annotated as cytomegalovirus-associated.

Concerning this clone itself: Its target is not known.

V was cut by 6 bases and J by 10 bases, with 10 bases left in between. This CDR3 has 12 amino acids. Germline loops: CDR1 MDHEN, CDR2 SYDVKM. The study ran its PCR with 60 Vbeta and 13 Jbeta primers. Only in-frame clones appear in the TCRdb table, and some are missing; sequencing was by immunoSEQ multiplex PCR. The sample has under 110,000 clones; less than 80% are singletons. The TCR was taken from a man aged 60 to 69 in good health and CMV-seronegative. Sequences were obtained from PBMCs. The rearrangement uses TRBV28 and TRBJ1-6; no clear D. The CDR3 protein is CASSPAGSPLHF. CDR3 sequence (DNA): TGTGCCAGCAGCCCCGCGGGGTCACCCCTCCACTTT.